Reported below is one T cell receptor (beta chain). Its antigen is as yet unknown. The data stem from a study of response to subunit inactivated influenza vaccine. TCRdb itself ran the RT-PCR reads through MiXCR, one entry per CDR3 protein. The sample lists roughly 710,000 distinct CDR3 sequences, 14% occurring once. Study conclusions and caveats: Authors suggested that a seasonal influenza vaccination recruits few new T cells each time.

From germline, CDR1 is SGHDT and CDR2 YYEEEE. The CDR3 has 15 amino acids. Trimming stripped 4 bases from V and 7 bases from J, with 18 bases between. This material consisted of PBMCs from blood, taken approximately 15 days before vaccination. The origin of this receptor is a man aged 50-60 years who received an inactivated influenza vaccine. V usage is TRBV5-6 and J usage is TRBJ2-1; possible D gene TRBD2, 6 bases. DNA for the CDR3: TGTGCCAGCAGCCCGACTAGTATTGTGGGGAATGAGCAGTTCTTC. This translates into CASSPTSIVGNEQFF.